These 8 T cell receptor beta chains came from one sample sequenced in a study of cytomegalovirus exposure and HLA in healthy donors. The PCR had 60 Vbeta and 13 Jbeta primers. This table comes from immunoSEQ multiplex PCR, and its TCRdb copy is limited to in-frame clones, with some not included. The sample contains hundreds of thousands of clones, more than 75% of which appear only once. Sequenced sample: PBMCs. All receptors come from a man between 40 and 49 years old in good health and CMV-seropositive.

A single count supports this clone. The chain couples TRBV7-2 to TRBJ1-1; TRBD1 agrees at 7 bases. This CDR3 has 14 residues. The germline V gene encodes CDR1 SGHTA and CDR2 FQGNSA. Trimming cost V 5 bases and J 1 base; bases outside gene matches: 4. CDR3 amino acids: CASSPWTGNTEAFF. The CDR3 coding sequence is TGTGCCAGCAGCCCGTGGACAGGGAACACTGAAGCTTTCTTT.

V gene TRBV6-6 combines with J gene TRBJ1-1, with D possibly being TRBD1 (5 bases). The CDR3 runs 13 residues. The germline CDR1 and CDR2 sequences are MNHNY and SVGAGI (reference sequence). Trimming removed 7 bases from V and 1 base from J, with 10 bases in between. The CDR3 coding sequence is TGTGCCAGCACATGGACATCGAACACTGAAGCTTTCTTT. Translating it yields CASTWTSNTEAFF.

This chain links TRBV9 with TRBJ1-1; 11 bases match TRBD1. The CDR3 is 15 amino acids. Germline lookup yields CDR1 SGDLS and CDR2 YYNGEE. V shed 4 bases, J shed 5 bases, and the junction held 7 bases outside the gene matches. CDR3 amino acids: CASSPRTGGRTEAFF. CDR3 in DNA: TGTGCCAGCAGCCCTAGGACAGGGGGCCGAACTGAAGCTTTCTTT.

The J gene is TRBJ2-2, the V gene TRBV29-1; TRBD2 matches 8 bases. This CDR3 contains 13 residues. With V trimmed by 7 bases and J by 5 bases, 6 bases remained unmatched. CDR1 SQVTM and CDR2 ANQGSEA come from the germline V gene. CDR3 sequence reads: CSGGTRQTGELFF. The CDR3 nucleotides are TGCAGCGGGGGGACTAGGCAGACCGGGGAGCTGTTTTTT.

V is TRBV6-5 and J is TRBJ2-6, with D possibly TRBD2 on 6 matching bases. Germline CDR1 is MNHEY and CDR2 is SVGAGI. This CDR3 comprises 15 residues. Trimming removed 6 bases at V and 4 bases at J, with 13 bases between. CDR3 sequence: CASREGPSGANVLTF. In nucleotides, the CDR3 is TGTGCCAGCAGGGAGGGACCCTCAGGGGCCAACGTCCTGACTTTC.

The CDR3 DNA reads as TGTGCCAGCAGCCACTCGCCTAGCGGGATCCGCGAGCAGTACTTC. This sequence encodes CASSHSPSGIREQYF. The chain uses TRBV11-2 and TRBJ2-7; 9 positions agree with TRBD2. CDR3 length: 15 residues. The ends lost 5 bases at V and 6 bases at J; junction bases unmatched: 11. CDR1 and CDR2 (germline): SGHAT, FQNNGV.

The V call is TRBV5-1, the J call TRBJ2-7; D remains unclear. The CDR3 totals 14 residues. Germline V gene lookup returns CDR1 SGHRS and CDR2 YFSETQ. Trimming pared 6 bases from V and 1 base from J, leaving 14 bases between. CDR3 sequence reads: CASTRLGSSYEQYF. The CDR3, as DNA: TGCGCCAGCACTAGGCTCGGATCATCCTACGAGCAGTACTTC.

This chain joins TRBV30 and TRBJ1-2; 7 positions agree with TRBD1. This CDR3 spans 16 amino acids. In germline, CDR1 is GTSNPN, CDR2 SVGIG (reference sequence). With V trimmed by 1 base and J by 1 base, 9 bases remained unmatched. The CDR3 is CAWSGRDRQVNYGYTF. Written as DNA, the CDR3 is TGTGCCTGGAGTGGGAGGGACAGACAAGTTAACTATGGCTACACCTTC.